This TCR beta chain was sequenced for a study of OX40 agonist ivuxolimab in advanced cancers. Study-wide background: Age averaged approximately 60 years (range roughly 23 to 79), and less than 85% were male.

Clones were sequenced by immunoSEQ multiplex PCR, and TCRdb holds only the in-frame ones, with some missing. Altogether about 96,000 clones are present, 90% being singletons, with the ten largest covering around 1.5%. J lost 8 bases, V lost 4 bases, and 11 bases had no gene match. This CDR3 contains 15 residues. CDR1 is LGHNA and CDR2 is YSLEER in the germline V gene. This receptor was taken from an adult with an advanced solid tumor such as melanoma, head and neck, liver or kidney cancer. This specimen consisted of CD4+ or CD8+ T cells sorted from blood, obtained in a trial of the OX40 agonist ivuxolimab. This chain joins TRBV4-3 and TRBJ2-1, with TRBD2 matching over 7 bases. CDR3 protein: CASSRAGIAGDEQFF. CDR3 bases: TGCGCCAGCAGCCGAGCGGGGATCGCCGGGGATGAGCAGTTCTTC.